This is a list of T cell receptor beta chains from one sample in a study of cytomegalovirus exposure and HLA in healthy donors. Sequenced by immunoSEQ multiplex PCR; TCRdb stores in-frame clones only, minus some. There are 100,000 to 150,000 clones in the sample; about 78% occur only once, and approximately 3.8% lies in the top ten. The sequencing input was PBMCs. The receptors shown here come from a young man in good health and CMV-seronegative. CDR3s leave out the opening cysteine and the closing phenylalanine or tryptophan. Rows give clone size only sometimes, using once, few, many, or a class for an expanded clone.

CDR3aa	abundance	j_gene	v_gene
ASSLGGPNSPLH	-	TRBJ1-6	TRBV5-1
SSSSPRGQATYEQY	-	TRBJ2-7	TRBV7-9
ASRLTGGISTEAF	-	TRBJ1-1	TRBV27
ASSLVGVPKEAF	-	TRBJ1-1	TRBV5-4
ASSRSLWETQY	-	TRBJ2-5	TRBV7-2
ASSSYRGQPQH	-	TRBJ1-5	TRBV6-5
ASSYAPGNSGNTIY	-	TRBJ1-3	TRBV6-6
ASSAGQANTGELF	-	TRBJ2-2	TRBV5-1
ASKEGRDTGELF	-	TRBJ2-2	TRBV19
ASSPNLAGGRTGELF	once	TRBJ2-2	TRBV9
SVGREDSGNTIY	-	TRBJ1-3	TRBV29-1
ATSRDLEDNEQF	-	TRBJ2-1	TRBV15
ASSRQGSDQPQH	-	TRBJ1-5	TRBV27
ASSQPISGTGPYEQY	once	-	TRBV4-2
ASTTGGNTGELF	-	TRBJ2-2	TRBV7-6
ASSPPGGVNEKLF	-	TRBJ1-4	TRBV7-2
ASSQDSLWDTQY	-	TRBJ2-3	TRBV18
ASSYGQGAEGTIY	-	TRBJ1-3	TRBV7-9
ASSAGSGANVLT	-	TRBJ2-6	TRBV10-1
ASSVGGTSLNEQF	-	TRBJ2-1	TRBV9
ASRPNAMVAGNTIY	-	TRBJ1-3	TRBV7-9
ASSVTGGHGYT	-	TRBJ1-2	TRBV19
ASSPDRTDYGYT	-	TRBJ1-2	TRBV5-4
ASSLALGGAETQY	-	TRBJ2-5	TRBV7-6
ASTARDRGNQPQH	once	TRBJ1-5	TRBV19